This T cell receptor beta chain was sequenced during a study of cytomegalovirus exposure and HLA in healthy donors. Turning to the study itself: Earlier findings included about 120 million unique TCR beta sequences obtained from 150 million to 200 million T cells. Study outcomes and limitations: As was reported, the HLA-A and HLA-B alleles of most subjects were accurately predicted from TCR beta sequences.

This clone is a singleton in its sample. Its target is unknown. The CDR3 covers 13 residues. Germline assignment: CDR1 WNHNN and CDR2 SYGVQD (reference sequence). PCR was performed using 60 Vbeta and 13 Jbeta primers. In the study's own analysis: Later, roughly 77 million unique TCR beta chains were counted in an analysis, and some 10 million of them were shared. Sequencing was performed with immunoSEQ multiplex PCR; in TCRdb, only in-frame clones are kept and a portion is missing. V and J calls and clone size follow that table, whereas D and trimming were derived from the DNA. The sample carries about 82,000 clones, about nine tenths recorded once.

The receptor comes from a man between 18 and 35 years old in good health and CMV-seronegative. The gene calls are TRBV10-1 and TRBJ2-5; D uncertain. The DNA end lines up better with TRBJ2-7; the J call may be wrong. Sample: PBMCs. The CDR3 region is CASITVSSYEQYF. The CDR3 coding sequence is TGCGCCAGCATAACGGTAAGCTCCTACGAGCAGTACTTC.